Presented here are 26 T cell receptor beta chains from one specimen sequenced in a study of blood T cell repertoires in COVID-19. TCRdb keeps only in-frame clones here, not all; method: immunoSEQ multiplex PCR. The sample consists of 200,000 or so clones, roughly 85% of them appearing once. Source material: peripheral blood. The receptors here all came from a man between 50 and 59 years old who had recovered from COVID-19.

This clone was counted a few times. The CDR3 protein is CASSLASGGLDEQYF. The DNA of the CDR3 is TGCGCCAGCAGCTTGGCTTCCGGGGGATTGGACGAGCAGTACTTC. This chain connects TRBV5-1 to TRBJ2-7, with a weak D call TRBD2 (6 bases). The CDR3 runs 15 residues. The V end was cut by 0 bases, the J end by 5 bases, with 15 bases between. Germline V gives CDR1 SGHRS, CDR2 YFSETQ.

CDR3 amino acids: CASSAGLADDRYNEQFF. In DNA, the CDR3 is TGTGCCAGCAGCGCGGGACTAGCGGACGACCGGTACAATGAGCAGTTCTTC. The chain couples TRBV27 to TRBJ2-1, with 11 bases matching TRBD2. V gave up 6 bases and J gave up 4 bases; unmatched junction bases: 11. This CDR3 is 17 amino acids long. Germline CDR1 and CDR2: MNHEY and SMNVEV (reference sequence).

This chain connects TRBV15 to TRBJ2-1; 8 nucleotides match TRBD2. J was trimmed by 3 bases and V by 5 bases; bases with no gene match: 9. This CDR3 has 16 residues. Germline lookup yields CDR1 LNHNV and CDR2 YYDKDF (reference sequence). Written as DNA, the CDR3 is TGTGCCACCAGCGCTTGGGCGGGAGGAGTCTACAATGAGCAGTTCTTC. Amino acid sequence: CATSAWAGGVYNEQFF.

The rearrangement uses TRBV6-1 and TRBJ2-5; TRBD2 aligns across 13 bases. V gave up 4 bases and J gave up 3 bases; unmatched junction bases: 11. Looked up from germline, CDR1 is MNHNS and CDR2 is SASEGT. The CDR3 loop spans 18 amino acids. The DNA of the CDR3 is TGTGCCAGCAGTGGCCTGGGACTAGCGGGACTAGTGGAAGAGACCCAGTACTTC. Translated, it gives CASSGLGLAGLVEETQYF.

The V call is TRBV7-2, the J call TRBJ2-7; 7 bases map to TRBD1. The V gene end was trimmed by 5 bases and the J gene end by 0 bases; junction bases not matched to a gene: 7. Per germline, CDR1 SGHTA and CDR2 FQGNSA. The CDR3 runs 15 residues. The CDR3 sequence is CASSQDRVPSYEQYF. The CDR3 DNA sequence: TGTGCCAGCAGCCAAGACAGGGTGCCCTCCTACGAGCAGTACTTC.

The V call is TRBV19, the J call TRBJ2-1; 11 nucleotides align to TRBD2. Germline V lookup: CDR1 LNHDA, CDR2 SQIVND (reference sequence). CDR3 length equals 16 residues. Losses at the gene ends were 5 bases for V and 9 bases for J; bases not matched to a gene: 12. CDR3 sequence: CASSPITSGSRGEQFF. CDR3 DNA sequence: TGTGCCAGTAGTCCTATTACTAGCGGGAGTCGAGGTGAGCAGTTCTTC.

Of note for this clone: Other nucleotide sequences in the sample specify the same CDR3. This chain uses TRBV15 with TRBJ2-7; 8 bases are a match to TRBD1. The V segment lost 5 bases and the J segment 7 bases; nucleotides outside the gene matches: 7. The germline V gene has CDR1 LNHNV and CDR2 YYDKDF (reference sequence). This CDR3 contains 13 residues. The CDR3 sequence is CATSSGQGREQYF. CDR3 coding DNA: TGTGCCACCAGCTCCGGACAGGGTCGGGAGCAGTACTTC.

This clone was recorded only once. CDR3 amino acids: CASSPQVDSGNTIYF. DNA of the CDR3: TGTGCCAGCAGCCCGCAGGTCGACTCTGGAAACACCATATATTTT. The chain couples TRBV9 to TRBJ1-3, with D unclear. V shed 4 bases and J shed 0 bases, with 11 bases lying between them. The CDR3 is 15 residues long. Germline CDR1 SGDLS, CDR2 YYNGEE.

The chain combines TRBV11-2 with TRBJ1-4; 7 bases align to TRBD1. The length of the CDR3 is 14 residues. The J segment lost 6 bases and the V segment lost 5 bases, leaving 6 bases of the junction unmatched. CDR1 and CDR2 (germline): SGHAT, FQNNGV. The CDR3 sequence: CASSTDRVYEKLFF. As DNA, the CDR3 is TGTGCCAGCAGCACCGACAGGGTTTATGAAAAACTGTTTTTT.

The chain's CDR3 is CASKDGGTGAYEQYF. Written as DNA, the CDR3 is TGTGCCAGTAAAGATGGCGGGACAGGGGCCTACGAGCAGTACTTC. This chain uses TRBV19 with TRBJ2-7, with 10 bases lining up with TRBD1. Trimming at V came to 7 bases and at J to 2 bases, leaving 8 bases not matched to a gene. The CDR3 length is 15 residues. The germline gives CDR1 LNHDA, CDR2 SQIVND (reference sequence). The entire variable domain, with the rest obtained from reference TRBV19 and TRBJ2-7, is as follows: DGGITQSPKYLFRKEGQNVTLSCEQNLNHDAMYWYRQDPGQGLRLIYYSQIVNDFQKGDIAEGYSVSREKKESFPLTVTSAQKNPTAFYLCASKDGGTGAYEQYFGPGTRLTVT.

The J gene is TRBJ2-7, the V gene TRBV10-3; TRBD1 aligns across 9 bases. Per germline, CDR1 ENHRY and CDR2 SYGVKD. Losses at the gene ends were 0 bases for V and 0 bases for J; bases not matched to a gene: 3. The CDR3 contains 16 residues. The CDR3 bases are TGTGCCATCAGTGAGTCGGGGACAGGGAGCTCCTACGAGCAGTACTTC. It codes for CAISESGTGSSYEQYF.

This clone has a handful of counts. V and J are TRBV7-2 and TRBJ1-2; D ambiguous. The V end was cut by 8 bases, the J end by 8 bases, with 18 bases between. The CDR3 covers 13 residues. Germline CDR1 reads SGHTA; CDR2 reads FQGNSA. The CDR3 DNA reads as TGTGCCAGCGGGGATCTAGGAGGGAACGGCTACACCTTC. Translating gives CASGDLGGNGYTF.

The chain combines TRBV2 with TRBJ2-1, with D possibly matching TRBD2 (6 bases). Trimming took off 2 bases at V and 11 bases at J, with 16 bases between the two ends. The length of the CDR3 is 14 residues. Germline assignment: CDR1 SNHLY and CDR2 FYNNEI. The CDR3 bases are TGTGCCAGCAGTGAATTGAGCGGAGGGATTAAGCAGTTCTTC. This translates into CASSELSGGIKQFF.

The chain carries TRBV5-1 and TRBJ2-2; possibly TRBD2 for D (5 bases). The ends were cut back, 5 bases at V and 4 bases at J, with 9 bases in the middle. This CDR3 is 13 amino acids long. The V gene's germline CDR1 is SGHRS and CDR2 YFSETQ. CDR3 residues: CASSPRVTGELFF. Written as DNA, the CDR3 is TGCGCCAGCAGTCCGCGGGTCACCGGGGAGCTGTTTTTT.

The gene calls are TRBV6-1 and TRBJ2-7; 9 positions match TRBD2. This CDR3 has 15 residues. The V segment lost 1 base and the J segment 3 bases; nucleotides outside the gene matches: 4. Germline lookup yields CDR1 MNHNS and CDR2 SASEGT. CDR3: CASSEGTSAYYEQYF. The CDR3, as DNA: TGTGCCAGCAGTGAAGGGACTAGCGCTTACTACGAGCAGTACTTC.

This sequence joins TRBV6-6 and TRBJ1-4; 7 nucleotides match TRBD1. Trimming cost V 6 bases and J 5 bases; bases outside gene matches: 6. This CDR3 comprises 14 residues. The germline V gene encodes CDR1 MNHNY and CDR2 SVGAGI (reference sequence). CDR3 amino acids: CASSDRVQNEKLFF. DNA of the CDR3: TGTGCCAGCAGCGACAGGGTTCAAAATGAAAAACTGTTTTTT.

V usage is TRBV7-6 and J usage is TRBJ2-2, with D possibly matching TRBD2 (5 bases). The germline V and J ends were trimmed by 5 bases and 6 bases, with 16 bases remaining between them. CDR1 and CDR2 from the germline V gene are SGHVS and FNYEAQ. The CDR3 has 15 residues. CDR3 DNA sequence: TGTGCCAGCAGCGTTAGCGCCGTCGGGTCCGGGGAGCTGTTTTTT. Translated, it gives CASSVSAVGSGELFF.

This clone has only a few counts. The CDR3 region has the DNA TGTGCCAGCAGTTCCCCCGGGACAGGGTGGAAGTACACTGAAGCTTTCTTT. This codes for CASSSPGTGWKYTEAFF. The genes are TRBV28 and TRBJ1-1, with 9 bases lining up with TRBD1. Germline CDR1 is MDHEN and CDR2 is SYDVKM. CDR3 size: 17 residues. The V segment lost 4 bases and the J segment 3 bases; nucleotides outside the gene matches: 12.

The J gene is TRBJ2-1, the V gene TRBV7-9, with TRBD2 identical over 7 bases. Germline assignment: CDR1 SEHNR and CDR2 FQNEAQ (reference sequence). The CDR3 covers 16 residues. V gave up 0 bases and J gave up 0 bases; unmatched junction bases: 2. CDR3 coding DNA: TGTGCCAGCAGCTTAGCGGGAGGGATCTCCTACAATGAGCAGTTCTTC. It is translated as CASSLAGGISYNEQFF.

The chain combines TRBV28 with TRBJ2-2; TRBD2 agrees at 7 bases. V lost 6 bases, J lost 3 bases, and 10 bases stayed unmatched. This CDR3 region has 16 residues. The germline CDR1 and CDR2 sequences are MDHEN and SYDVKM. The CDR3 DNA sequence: TGTGCCAGCAGCCCCCTATCGGGAGGTTACACCGGGGAGCTGTTTTTT. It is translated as CASSPLSGGYTGELFF.

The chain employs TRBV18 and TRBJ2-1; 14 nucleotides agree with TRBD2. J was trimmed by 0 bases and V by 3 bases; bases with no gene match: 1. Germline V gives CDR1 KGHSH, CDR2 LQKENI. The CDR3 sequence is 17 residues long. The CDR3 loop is CASSPGTSGSSYNEQFF. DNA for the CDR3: TGTGCCAGCTCACCCGGGACTAGCGGGAGCTCCTACAATGAGCAGTTCTTC.

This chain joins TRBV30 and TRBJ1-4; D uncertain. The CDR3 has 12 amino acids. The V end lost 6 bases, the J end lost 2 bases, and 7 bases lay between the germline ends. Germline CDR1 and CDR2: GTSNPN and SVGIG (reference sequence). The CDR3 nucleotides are TGTGCCTGCCTTTTGACTAATGAAAAACTGTTTTTT. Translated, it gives CACLLTNEKLFF.

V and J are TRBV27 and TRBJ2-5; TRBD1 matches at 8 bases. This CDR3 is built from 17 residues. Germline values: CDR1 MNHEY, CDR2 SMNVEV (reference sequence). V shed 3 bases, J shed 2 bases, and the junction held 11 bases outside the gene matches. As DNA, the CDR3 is TGTGCCAGCAGTTTTGCCGTGGCGACAGGGGTACAAGAGACCCAGTACTTC. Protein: CASSFAVATGVQETQYF.

The CDR3 DNA follows: TGTGCCAGCAGCGGGCTAGCAGTCGGGGAGCTGTTTTTT. This encodes CASSGLAVGELFF. This chain connects TRBV11-2 to TRBJ2-2; D is possibly TRBD2 (5 bases). The V gene's germline CDR1 is SGHAT and CDR2 FQNNGV. The CDR3 sequence is 13 residues long. V was pared by 5 bases and J by 7 bases, with 11 bases between. The complete variable domain, with remaining parts taken from reference TRBV11-2 and TRBJ2-2, reads EAGVAQSPRYKIIEKRQSVAFWCNPISGHATLYWYQQILGQGPKLLIQFQNNGVVDDSQLPKDRFSAERLKGVDSTLKIQPAKLEDSAVYLCASSGLAVGELFFGEGSRLTVL.

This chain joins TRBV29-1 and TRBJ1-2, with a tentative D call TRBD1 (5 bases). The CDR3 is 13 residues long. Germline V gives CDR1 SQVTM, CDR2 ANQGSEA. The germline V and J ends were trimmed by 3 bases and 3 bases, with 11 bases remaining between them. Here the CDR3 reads CSVDRPGDYGYTF. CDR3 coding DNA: TGCAGCGTTGATCGACCGGGGGACTATGGCTACACCTTC.

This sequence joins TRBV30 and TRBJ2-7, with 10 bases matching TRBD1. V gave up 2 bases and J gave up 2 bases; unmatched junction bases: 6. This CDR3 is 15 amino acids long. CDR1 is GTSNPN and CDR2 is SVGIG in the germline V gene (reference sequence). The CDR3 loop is CAWSKGQGTAYEQYF. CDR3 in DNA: TGTGCCTGGAGTAAGGGACAGGGGACGGCCTACGAGCAGTACTTC.